This T cell receptor (beta chain) was recorded in a study of blood T cell repertoires in COVID-19 (dated by TCRdb to about 2020). Turning to the overall study: Samples covering the acute and convalescent phases of COVID-19 were provided by collaborators in the United States, Italy and Spain. The prospective study material was composed of cDNA or gDNA derived from T cells, B-cell-depleted T cells, or PBMCs. The dataset comprised deeply sampled blood TCRbeta repertoires from subjects exposed to, actively infected with, or recovered from COVID-19. The repertoires were made available in a free public database intended to serve as a resource for research on the immune response to SARS-CoV-2. Samples were obtained from the ongoing ImmuneRACE study (first 160 participants) and from some 1,200 subjects provided by 6 global collaborators. Sample metadata almost always included a de-identified subject ID, COVID-19 status, age in years and sex. HLA class I and class II types, where available, came from metadata supplied by the sample provider rather than from assay-based typing.

Regarding this clone: No cognate antigen has been identified for it. Qualities for individual bases were not recorded, and no much larger clone is one base off.

The immunoSEQ Assay, a bias-controlled multiplex PCR, was used to amplify TCRbeta CDR3 regions from genomic DNA. As for the original processing: Nucleated cell counts per sample were estimated from amplification of reference gene primers within the assay. To quantify the absolute abundance of each unique TCRbeta CDR3 rearrangement, sequence reads were collapsed and filtered. For each sample, productive Simpson clonality was calculated as the square root of Simpson's diversity index across productive rearrangements. TCRdb's version of the immuneACCESS table is confined to in-frame rearrangements and falls short of the full clone set. An unresolved V gene accounts for under half of the shortfall where checked; the remainder is of unknown origin. The V and J calls and clone size were taken over from that table, and D and trimming were inferred from the DNA. The sample contains about 130,000 clones, about four fifths of them found a single time. The ten largest clones take up approximately 12% of the sample.

General study outcomes and caveats: Clinical and demographic metadata were provided uncurated, with the amount varying by source and participant.

Whole blood was collected in K2EDTA tubes by collaborating institutions according to the institutions' own protocols. For TCRbeta analysis, collaborators shipped samples in one of three forms: frozen whole blood, isolated PBMCs, or DNA extracted from either of those sample types. The receptor's source is a man in his sixties with acute or convalescent COVID-19. The sample taken for sequencing was peripheral blood.

DNA sequence: TGTGCCAGCAGAGACAGGACAGCCAACTCCTATAATTCACCCCTCCACTTT. This yields the protein CASRDRTANSYNSPLHF. The chain employs TRBV2 and TRBJ1-6; the D segment could be TRBD1, given 6 matching bases. From cysteine to phenylalanine, the CDR3 is 17 amino acids long. Kept here is only the CDR3 DNA, which spans 51 bases and is read in frame from base 1. The germline V gene specifies SNHLY as CDR1 and FYNNEI as CDR2. V is reduced by 6 bases and J by 0 bases, leaving a spacing of 15 bases between them.